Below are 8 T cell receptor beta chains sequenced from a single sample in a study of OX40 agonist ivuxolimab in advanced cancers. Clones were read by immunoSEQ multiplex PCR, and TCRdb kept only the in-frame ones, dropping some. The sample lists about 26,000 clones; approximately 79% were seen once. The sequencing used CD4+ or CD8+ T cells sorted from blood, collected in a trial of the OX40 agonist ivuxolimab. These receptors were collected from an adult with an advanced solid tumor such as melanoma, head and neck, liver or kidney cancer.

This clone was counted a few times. The CDR3 bases are TGTGCCAGCAGTGACCTGACTAGCGGGGAGATAAATGAGCAGTTCTTC. The encoded protein is CASSDLTSGEINEQFF. The chain recombines TRBV6-4 with TRBJ2-1; the match to TRBD2 covers 11 bases. There are 16 residues in the CDR3. Trimming removed 2 bases from V and 7 bases from J; junction bases left unmatched: 7. Per germline, CDR1 MRHNA and CDR2 SNTAGT.

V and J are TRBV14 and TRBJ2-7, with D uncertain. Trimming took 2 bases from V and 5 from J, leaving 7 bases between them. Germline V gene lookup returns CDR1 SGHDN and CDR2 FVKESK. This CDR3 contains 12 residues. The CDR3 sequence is CASSQSLDEQYF. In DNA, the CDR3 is TGTGCCAGCAGCCAATCTTTGGACGAGCAGTACTTC.

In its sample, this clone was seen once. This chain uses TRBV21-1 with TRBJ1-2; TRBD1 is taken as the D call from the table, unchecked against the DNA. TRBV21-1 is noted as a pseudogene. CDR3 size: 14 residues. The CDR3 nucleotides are TGTGCCAGCAGTCAGGGCCGGGCTCTCTATGGCTACACCTTC. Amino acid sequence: CASSQGRALYGYTF.

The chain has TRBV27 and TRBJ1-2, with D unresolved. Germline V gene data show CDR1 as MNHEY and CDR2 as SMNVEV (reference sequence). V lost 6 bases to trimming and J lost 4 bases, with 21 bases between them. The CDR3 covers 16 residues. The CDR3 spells CASRSLRTLNRYGYTF. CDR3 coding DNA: TGTGCCAGCAGATCCCTTCGGACCTTAAACCGCTATGGCTACACCTTC.

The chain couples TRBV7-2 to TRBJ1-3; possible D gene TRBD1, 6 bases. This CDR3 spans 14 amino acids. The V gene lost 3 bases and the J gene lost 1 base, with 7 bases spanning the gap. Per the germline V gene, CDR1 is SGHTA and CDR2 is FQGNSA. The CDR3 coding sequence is TGTGCCAGCAGCTTTACAGGGTCTGGAAACACCATATATTTT. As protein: CASSFTGSGNTIYF.

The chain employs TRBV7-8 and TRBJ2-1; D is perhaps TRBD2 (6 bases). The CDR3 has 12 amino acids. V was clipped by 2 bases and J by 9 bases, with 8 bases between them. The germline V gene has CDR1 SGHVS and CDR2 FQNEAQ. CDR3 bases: TGTGCCAGCAGCTTATTAGCGGTTGAGCAGTTCTTC. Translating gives CASSLLAVEQFF.

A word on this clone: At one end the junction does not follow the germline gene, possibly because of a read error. CDR3 nucleotide sequence: TGTGCCAACAGCCAACCCGGGGAGTCCTACGAGCAGTACTTC. Translating gives CANSQPGESYEQYF. The rearrangement links TRBV4-2 to TRBJ2-7; D may be TRBD2 (5 bases). CDR3 length: 14 amino acids. Looked up from germline, CDR1 is LGHNA and CDR2 is YNFKEQ.

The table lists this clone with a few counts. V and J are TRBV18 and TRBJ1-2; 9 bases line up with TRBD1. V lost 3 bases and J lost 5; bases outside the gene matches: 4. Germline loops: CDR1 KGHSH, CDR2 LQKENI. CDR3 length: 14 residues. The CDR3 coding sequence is TGTGCCAGCTCACCGGGACAGGGCTTTTATGGCTACACCTTC. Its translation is CASSPGQGFYGYTF.